This TCR beta chain was sequenced during a study of T cells in Graves' hyperthyroidism and ophthalmopathy. Germline V lookup: CDR1 SGHAT, CDR2 FQNNGV. The CDR3 is 14 residues long. Points on this clonotype: Its specificity is unknown. Sequence at one end of the junction differs from germline and may be a read error.

Criteria for exclusion of patients were uncontrolled infection, other autoimmune disease, pregnancy or lactation. The study based diagnoses on clinical symptoms, serum thyroxine and TRAb, thyroid ultrasound and orbital computed tomography. This blood was taken when hyperthyroidism was first diagnosed, before any ophthalmopathy symptoms existed. Study-wide results and caveats: Prediction of ophthalmopathy progression came a median approximately 7 months pre-onset.

Researchers amplified the TCR beta CDR3 regions from RNA transcripts. The HTBI primer set drove a first-round RT-PCR of the TCR CDR3. TCRdb reprocessed the multiplex PCR reads with MiXCR, giving one entry per CDR3 protein. The sample has nearly 600,000 distinct CDR3 sequences; 14% are singletons. This chain connects TRBV11-2 to TRBJ2-4; the D gene is possibly TRBD2 (6 bases). The specimen sequenced was blood. The source of this sequence is a young woman with Graves' hyperthyroidism that later progressed to Graves' ophthalmopathy. CDR3 nucleotides: TGTGCCAGCAGCAGAACGGGACTTAGCCACATTCAGTGCTTC. Its translation: CASSRTGLSHIQCF.